This is a list of T cell receptor beta chains from one sample in a study of tumor-infiltrating lymphocytes in localized non-small cell lung cancer. Profiled with immunoSEQ multiplex PCR; TCRdb holds only in-frame clones, not every one. The sample has some 15,000 clones, roughly 82% seen once. Sequenced: lung tumor tissue. The receptors here all came from a human donor with non-small cell lung cancer. CDR3s include the opening cysteine and the closing phenylalanine or tryptophan. Each record gives: V gene, D gene, clone size, J gene, CDR3 DNA, CDR3 protein. D genes are given only for firm matches. Clone size, where shown, is once, few, many, or a class for clones that have expanded.

>TRBV2|.|.|TRBJ1-5
TGTGCCAGCCGACGGGGGAATCAGCCCCAGCATTTT
CASRRGNQPQHF
>TRBV7-2|.|.|TRBJ1-5
TGTGCCAGCAACCTGGACAGTAGAAGTGGACCCCAGCATTTT
CASNLDSRSGPQHF
>TRBV29-1|.|.|TRBJ2-1
TGCAGCGTTGAAGGGTCTGGGTCCCCCTGGCAGTTCTTC
CSVEGSGSPWQFF
>TRBV5-6|.|.|TRBJ1-6
TGTGCCAGCAGCCGAGGGACAAGCCCGCCGGGGGTTAATTCACCCCTCCACTTT
CASSRGTSPPGVNSPLHF
>TRBV25-1|TRBD2|.|TRBJ2-6
TGTGCCAGCAGTCCAGCGGGAGGCAACTCTGGGGCCAACGTCCTGACTTTC
CASSPAGGNSGANVLTF
>TRBV18|.|.|TRBJ1-2
TGTGCCAGCTCACCTGAGCCCCCCGGGGGCTACACCTTC
CASSPEPPGGYTF
>TRBV28|.|.|TRBJ1-1
TGTGCCAGCAGTTTAATCGGGGTTCGGGACATCTTCCTTGAAGCTTTCTTT
CASSLIGVRDIFLEAFF
>TRBV2|.|.|TRBJ2-7
TGTGCCAGCAGGAGCCTTGGGGGGGCTTACGAGCAGTACTTC
CASRSLGGAYEQYF
>TRBV27|.|.|TRBJ1-2
TGTGCCAGCAGTTCCGCCGGCCTGAATAAAGTCGCCTTC
CASSSAGLNKVAF
>TRBV11-2|.|once|TRBJ1-1
TGTGCCAGCAGCACGACGGTGAACACTGAAGCTTTCTTT
CASSTTVNTEAFF
>TRBV5-1|TRBD1|.|TRBJ2-4
TGCGCCAGCAGCAAATGGACAGGGGGAGAAAACATTCAGTACTTC
CASSKWTGGENIQYF
>TRBV21-1|.|.|TRBJ1-5
TGTGCCAGCAGCAAAGAAAGAGAAAGGGGCCGCCATACCAACTATAGCAATCAGCCCCAGCATTTT
CASSKERERGRHTNYSNQPQHF
>TRBV28|.|.|TRBJ1-3
TGTGCCAGCCGAGTCGAATACTCTGGAAACACCATATATTTT
CASRVEYSGNTIYF
>TRBV2|TRBD1|once|TRBJ2-3
TGTGCCAGCAGGGGACAGGGACCCACAGATACGCAGTATTTT
CASRGQGPTDTQYF
>TRBV25-1|.|.|TRBJ2-3
TGTGCCAGCAGTGGGGGCGTGGAGCAGTATTTT
CASSGGVEQYF
>TRBV7-6|TRBD1|few|TRBJ2-7
TGTGCCAGCAGCCCCGGGACAGGGAACTACGAGCAGTACTTC
CASSPGTGNYEQYF
>TRBV6-6|.|.|TRBJ1-1
TGTGCCAGCACCCGCGACGGGACACAATACACTGAAGCTTTCTTT
CASTRDGTQYTEAFF
>TRBV7-8|.|.|TRBJ2-5
TGTGCCAGCAGCTTATCGGCGGGAAGCGGCCAGACCCAGTACTTC
CASSLSAGSGQTQYF
>TRBV6-5|.|.|TRBJ2-5
TGTGCCAGCAGACCACAGGGCGCGAAGACCCAGTACTTC
CASRPQGAKTQYF
>TRBV19|TRBD1|.|TRBJ2-7
TGTGCCAGTAGTACTTGGGACAGGGGGGACGAGCAGTACTTC
CASSTWDRGDEQYF
>TRBV27|.|.|TRBJ1-5
TGTGCCAGCAGACTGGGGCCGATGAATCAGCCCCAGCATTTT
CASRLGPMNQPQHF
>TRBV10-3|TRBD1|.|TRBJ1-6
TGTGCCACAGTTGGGGACAGGGGACGATCACCCCTCCACTTT
CATVGDRGRSPLHF
>TRBV15|.|once|TRBJ1-2
TGTGCCACCAGCAGAGAATTGGTTGACGGCTACACCTTC
CATSRELVDGYTF
>TRBV5-3|.|.|TRBJ2-1
TGTGCCAGAAGCTTGGGTAATCTCGGCGGAAGCTACAATGAGCAGTTCTTC
CARSLGNLGGSYNEQFF
>TRBV6-4|TRBD2|.|TRBJ2-1
TGTGCCAGCAGTGCTCTAGCGGGAGGTACTGAGCAGTTCTTC
CASSALAGGTEQFF
>TRBV5-1|.|.|TRBJ2-1
TGCGCCAGCAGCTTGGAAGGCCGTTCCTACAATGAGCAGTTCTTC
CASSLEGRSYNEQFF
>TRBV5-1|TRBD1|.|TRBJ2-7
TGCGCCAGCAGCGAGCGGACAGGGCCCTACGAGCAGTACTTC
CASSERTGPYEQYF
>TRBV9|.|.|TRBJ1-4
TGTGCCAGCAGCGCCCGCCAAGGGGCAGCTCATAATGAAAAACTGTTTTTT
CASSARQGAAHNEKLFF
>TRBV18|.|.|TRBJ2-7
TGTGCCAGCTCACCAGGGCACAGGGAGCGCAACGAGCAGTACTTC
CASSPGHRERNEQYF
>TRBV9|.|.|TRBJ2-2
TGTGCCAGCAGCCCTTCGATTAAGCGGACCGGGGAGCTGTTTTTT
CASSPSIKRTGELFF
>TRBV11-2|TRBD1|.|TRBJ1-1
TGTGCCAGCAGCTCGAGCAGACAGGGAATGAACACTGAAGCTTTCTTT
CASSSSRQGMNTEAFF